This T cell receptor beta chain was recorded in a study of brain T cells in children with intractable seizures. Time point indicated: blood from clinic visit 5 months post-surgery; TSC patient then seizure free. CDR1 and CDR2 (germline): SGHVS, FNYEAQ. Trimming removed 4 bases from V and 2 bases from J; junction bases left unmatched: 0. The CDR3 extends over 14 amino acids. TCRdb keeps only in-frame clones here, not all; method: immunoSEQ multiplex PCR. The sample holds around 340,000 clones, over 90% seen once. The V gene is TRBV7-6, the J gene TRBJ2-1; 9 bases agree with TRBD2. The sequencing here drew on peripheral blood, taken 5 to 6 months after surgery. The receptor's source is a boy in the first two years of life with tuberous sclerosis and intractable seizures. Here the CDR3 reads CASSWTSAYNEQFF. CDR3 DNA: TGTGCCAGCAGCTGGACTAGCGCCTACAATGAGCAGTTCTTC.